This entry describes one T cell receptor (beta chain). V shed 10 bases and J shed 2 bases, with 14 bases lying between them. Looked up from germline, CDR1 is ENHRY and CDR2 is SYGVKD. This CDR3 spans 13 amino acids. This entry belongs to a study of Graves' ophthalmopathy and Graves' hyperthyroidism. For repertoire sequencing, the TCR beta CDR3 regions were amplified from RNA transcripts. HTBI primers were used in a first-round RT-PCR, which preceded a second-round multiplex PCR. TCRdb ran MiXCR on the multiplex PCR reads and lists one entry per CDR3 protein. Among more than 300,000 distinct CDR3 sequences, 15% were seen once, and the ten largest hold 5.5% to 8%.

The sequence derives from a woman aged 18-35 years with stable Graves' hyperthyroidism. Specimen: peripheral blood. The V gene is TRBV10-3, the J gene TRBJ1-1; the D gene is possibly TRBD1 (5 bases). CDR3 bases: TGTGCCAACCAAGGAGGGGACAACACTGAAGCTTTCTTT. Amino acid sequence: CANQGGDNTEAFF.